Shown below are 21 T cell receptor beta chains from a single sample sequenced in a study of long-term antiretroviral therapy in people with HIV. Researchers report immunoSEQ v3.0 was run at survey level. Profiled with immunoSEQ multiplex PCR; TCRdb holds only in-frame clones, not every one. The profile shows approximately 35,000 clones, 97% of them singletons. The sample was unsorted PBMCs, taken 6.9 years after starting antiretroviral therapy. Source of these receptors: a man aged 25 to 45 with HIV.

This chain uses TRBV11-2 with TRBJ1-1; perhaps TRBD1 as D (5 bases). V dropped 1 base and J dropped 8 bases, with 11 bases sitting between them. The CDR3 loop spans 13 amino acids. CDR1 and CDR2 from the germline V gene are SGHAT and FQNNGV. The CDR3 DNA follows: TGTGCCAGCAGCTTAGGGAGGGGCGACGAAGCTTTCTTT. This gives the protein CASSLGRGDEAFF.

The table lists this clone with a count of one. V and J are TRBV7-3 and TRBJ2-7; D unresolved. With 3 bases removed from V and 2 bases from J, the gap between germline ends came to 8 bases. The CDR3 covers 13 residues. Germline values: CDR1 SGHTA, CDR2 FQGTGA. The DNA of the CDR3 is TGTGCCAGCAGCTTGGACGCAACCTACGAGCAGTACTTC. Translation: CASSLDATYEQYF.

V usage is TRBV4-1 and J usage is TRBJ2-7; 11 bases are a match to TRBD2. Germline-derived CDR1 and CDR2 are MGHRA and YSYEKL. V shed 2 bases and J 4 bases; nucleotides not matched to a gene: 4. The CDR3 has 15 residues. CDR3 DNA: TGCGCCAGCAGCCAAATTACTAGCGGGAGATACGAGCAGTACTTC. Protein sequence: CASSQITSGRYEQYF.

The V gene is TRBV28, the J gene TRBJ2-3, with TRBD1 as a possible D gene (5 bases). This CDR3 has 13 residues. The ends were cut back, 10 bases at V and 2 bases at J, with 13 bases in the middle. Germline-derived CDR1 and CDR2 are MDHEN and SYDVKM. The CDR3 sequence: CATATDPTDTQYF. Written as DNA, the CDR3 is TGTGCCACTGCGACAGATCCCACAGATACGCAGTATTTT.

The J gene is TRBJ2-5, the V gene TRBV7-2, with D unclear. Trimming took off 1 base at V and 4 bases at J, with 16 bases between the two ends. The CDR3 runs to 16 residues. From germline, CDR1 is SGHTA and CDR2 FQGNSA. The CDR3 coding sequence is TGTGCCAGCAGCTTAGAGTTGGCTCTACAAGTAGAGACCCAGTACTTC. Its translation is CASSLELALQVETQYF.

The CDR3 DNA follows: TGTGCCAGCAGTTATTACAGTGCCTACGAGCAGTACTTC. This translates into CASSYYSAYEQYF. The V call is TRBV7-9, the J call TRBJ2-7; D is unclear. With 6 bases removed from V and 2 bases from J, the gap between germline ends came to 11 bases. Germline CDR1 is SEHNR and CDR2 is FQNEAQ (reference sequence). CDR3 length: 13 residues.

CDR3 sequence reads: CASSFGGGVAFF. As DNA, the CDR3 is TGTGCCAGCAGCTTTGGGGGTGGCGTAGCTTTCTTT. J is TRBJ1-1 and V is TRBV7-2; perhaps TRBD1 as D (5 bases). V was clipped by 3 bases and J by 10 bases, with 12 bases between them. The CDR3 is 12 amino acids. Germline CDR1 SGHTA, CDR2 FQGNSA.

V and J are TRBV9 and TRBJ2-3; maybe TRBD2 (6 bases). The germline CDR1 and CDR2 sequences are SGDLS and YYNGEE. With 2 bases removed from V and 4 bases from J, the gap between germline ends came to 14 bases. This CDR3 comprises 15 residues. CDR3 protein: CASSVAGPNSDTQYF. CDR3 DNA: TGTGCCAGCAGCGTGGCGGGGCCGAATTCAGATACGCAGTATTTT.

The V gene is TRBV2, the J gene TRBJ2-7; tentative D call: TRBD2 (6 bases). There are 12 residues in the CDR3. V lost 6 bases and J lost 1, with 7 bases in between. CDR1 SNHLY and CDR2 FYNNEI come from the germline V gene. CDR3 bases: TGTGCCAGCAGCGGGAGTTCCTACGAGCAGTACTTC. The encoded protein is CASSGSSYEQYF.

This CDR3 reads CASSIKTGSGEQYF. The CDR3 DNA reads as TGTGCCAGCAGTATAAAAACTGGCTCGGGGGAGCAGTACTTC. This rearrangement joins TRBV13 to TRBJ2-7; D perhaps matches TRBD2 (5 bases). The germline gives CDR1 PRHDT, CDR2 FYEKMQ (reference sequence). V was pared by 6 bases and J by 7 bases, with 19 bases between. The CDR3 extends over 14 amino acids.

The V and J genes are TRBV7-9 and TRBJ1-1, with a tentative D call TRBD1 (5 bases). Trimming pared 5 bases from V and 2 bases from J, leaving 9 bases between. There are 13 residues in the CDR3. The germline V gene has CDR1 SEHNR and CDR2 FQNEAQ (reference sequence). The CDR3 DNA follows: TGTGCCAGCAGCATCGACAGAAACACTGAAGCTTTCTTT. It translates to CASSIDRNTEAFF.

The J gene is TRBJ1-3, the V gene TRBV7-9; D remains ambiguous. The V end was cut by 1 base, the J end by 0 bases, with 10 bases between. CDR3 length: 16 residues. The germline gives CDR1 SEHNR, CDR2 FQNEAQ (reference sequence). CDR3: CASSLVLTFSGNTIYF. Here the CDR3 DNA reads TGTGCCAGCAGCTTAGTTTTGACATTCTCTGGAAACACCATATATTTT. The full variable domain, with the rest looked up from reference TRBV7-9 and TRBJ1-3, is DTGVSQNPRHKITKRGQNVTFRCDPISEHNRLYWYRQTLGQGPEFLTYFQNEAQLEKSRLLSDRFSAERPKGSFSTLEIQRTEQGDSAMYLCASSLVLTFSGNTIYFGEGSWLTVV.

This chain joins TRBV5-1 and TRBJ2-7; 8 nucleotides agree with TRBD1. V lost 0 bases and J lost 1; bases outside the gene matches: 0. This CDR3 comprises 14 residues. Germline V gene data show CDR1 as SGHRS and CDR2 as YFSETQ. This chain's CDR3 is CASSLGQGSYEQYF. CDR3 DNA sequence: TGCGCCAGCAGCTTGGGACAGGGGTCCTACGAGCAGTACTTC.

The CDR3 DNA reads as TGTGCCAGCAGTAAGACAGGGTTTGGATCCTACGAGCAGTACTTC. It yields the protein CASSKTGFGSYEQYF. The chain joins TRBV27 to TRBJ2-7, with TRBD1 matching over 7 bases. In germline, CDR1 is MNHEY, CDR2 SMNVEV (reference sequence). CDR3 length: 15 residues. The ends lost 5 bases at V and 1 base at J; junction bases unmatched: 8.

The chain uses TRBV5-6 and TRBJ2-1; D not resolved. The CDR3 is made up of 13 amino acids. Trimming shortened V by 1 base and J by 10 bases, and 12 bases separated the two germline ends. Germline CDR1 reads SGHDT; CDR2 reads YYEEEE. CDR3 in amino acids: CASSLPDVLEQFF. CDR3 in DNA: TGTGCCAGCAGCTTGCCGGACGTCTTGGAGCAGTTCTTC.

This rearrangement joins TRBV4-3 to TRBJ1-2; no clear D. The CDR3 loop spans 16 amino acids. CDR1 and CDR2 (germline): LGHNA, YSLEER. With 1 base removed from V and 7 bases from J, the gap between germline ends came to 19 bases. The DNA of the CDR3 is TGCGCCAGCAGCCAAGTTTTAGACTTCTCAGAGGGTGGCTACACCTTC. Encoded protein: CASSQVLDFSEGGYTF.

This clone was observed once. The gene calls are TRBV6-1 and TRBJ2-6; TRBD2 might be the D (5 bases). CDR1 and CDR2 (germline): MNHNS, SASEGT. Trimming cost V 6 bases and J 4 bases, with 16 bases left between them. CDR3 length: 16 residues. Here the CDR3 reads CASSERVGVGANVLTF. The CDR3, as DNA: TGTGCCAGCAGCGAAAGGGTCGGGGTGGGGGCCAACGTCCTGACTTTC.

This clone was recorded once. The chain employs TRBV4-2 and TRBJ2-1, with 16 nucleotides matching TRBD2. The germline CDR1 and CDR2 sequences are LGHNA and YNFKEQ. The CDR3 contains 15 residues. V lost 2 bases, J lost 15 bases, and 7 bases stayed unmatched. The CDR3: CASSQTGTSGGAPFF. The DNA for the CDR3 is TGTGCCAGCAGCCAAACCGGGACTAGCGGGGGGGCTCCGTTCTTC.

The chain uses TRBV27 and TRBJ1-2, with unresolved D. From germline, CDR1 is MNHEY and CDR2 SMNVEV (reference sequence). CDR3 length: 13 residues. V lost 9 bases, J lost 1 base, and 12 bases lay in between. The CDR3 sequence: CARPSDVNYGYTF. Written as DNA, the CDR3 is TGTGCCAGACCTTCGGACGTTAACTATGGCTACACCTTC.

The genes are TRBV4-3 and TRBJ2-1; D remains unclear. The germline CDR1 and CDR2 sequences are LGHNA and YSLEER. The V gene lost 5 bases and the J gene lost 6 bases, with 11 bases spanning the gap. The CDR3 is 13 residues long. CDR3 region: CASSSRLANEQFF. The CDR3 region has the DNA TGCGCCAGCAGCTCGAGGTTGGCCAATGAGCAGTTCTTC.

The chain joins TRBV7-2 to TRBJ1-6; a weak D match, TRBD1 (5 bases). The germline V and J ends were trimmed by 1 base and 2 bases, with 12 bases remaining between them. This CDR3 has 17 residues. Germline CDR1 is SGHTA and CDR2 is FQGNSA. The CDR3 region has the DNA TGTGCCAGCAGCTTAGTTGGGGGATCCACCTATAATTCACCCCTCCACTTT. The encoded protein is CASSLVGGSTYNSPLHF.